Presented here are 21 T cell receptor beta chains from one specimen sequenced in a study of T-cell reconstitution after alpha-beta-depleted transplantation in children. TCRbeta library construction was performed incorporating unique molecular identifiers. Using its own MiXCR run on the PCR reads, TCRdb lists one record per CDR3 protein. The top ten clones hold just under 30% of a sample with some 460,000 distinct CDR3 sequences, about a sixth of them seen once. The source material was PBMCs, mostly from graft donor cells, sampled 360 days after TCRalphabeta/CD19-depleted stem cell transplant. These receptors were obtained from a boy under two years old who had a stem cell transplant for Wiskott-Aldrich syndrome, so the T cells may come from the graft donor.

The J gene is TRBJ2-5, the V gene TRBV12-3 or TRBV12-4, with D tentatively TRBD1 (6 bases). Trimming stripped 6 bases from V and 12 bases from J, with 20 bases between. This CDR3 spans 13 amino acids. Here the CDR3 DNA reads TGTGCCAGCAGCAGAATCCGTCAGGGGCTCGAGTACTTC. As protein: CASSRIRQGLEYF.

This clonotype was recorded once. For the CDR3, the DNA is TGTGCCAGCAGCAGGGGAATGAAAGTTACGCAGTATTTT. Protein: CASSRGMKVTQYF. This chain uses TRBV14 with TRBJ2-3; perhaps TRBD1 as D (5 bases). Germline loops: CDR1 SGHDN, CDR2 FVKESK. V was cut by 5 bases and J by 8 bases, with 14 bases left in between. The CDR3 is 13 residues long.

This clonotype has only a few counts. The J gene is TRBJ1-6, the V gene TRBV10-2; D remains unclear. Germline lookup yields CDR1 WSHSY and CDR2 SAAADI. V was pared by 5 bases and J by 3 bases, with 5 bases between. The CDR3 totals 13 residues. This CDR3 is CASSRSYNSPLHF. The CDR3 DNA sequence: TGCGCCAGCAGTCGCAGCTATAATTCACCCCTCCACTTT.

CDR3 DNA: TGTGCCAGCAGCGTGACAGGGGACCTCCGCGAGCAGTACTTC. Residues: CASSVTGDLREQYF. The rearrangement links TRBV5-6 to TRBJ2-7; 8 positions agree with TRBD1. CDR3 length: 14 amino acids. The junction had 9 bases not matched to a gene; V was cut back by 4 bases and J by 6 bases. Germline V gene data show CDR1 as SGHDT and CDR2 as YYEEEE.

As regards this clonotype: At one of its ends the junction is not consistent with the germline gene, which may arise from a read error. The chain recombines TRBV6-2 or TRBV6-3 with TRBJ2-5; the D call may be TRBD1 or TRBD2 (5 bases each). Germline values: CDR1 MNHEY, CDR2 SVGEGT. CDR3 size: 14 residues. In DNA form, the CDR3 reads TGTGCCAGCAGTAACTCCGGGGCAAAAGAGACCCAGTACTTC. Its translation: CASSNSGAKETQYF.

This clonotype has just a few counts. The chain links TRBV7-2 to TRBJ2-7; D gene uncertain. From germline, CDR1 is SGHTA and CDR2 FQGNSA. With 5 bases removed from V and 5 bases from J, the gap between germline ends came to 13 bases. The length of the CDR3 is 13 residues. CDR3 nucleotide sequence: TGTGCCAGCAGCGGAACCCCTCACGACGAGCAGTACTTC. Its protein product is CASSGTPHDEQYF.

In its sample, this clonotype was seen a few times. The J gene is TRBJ2-1, the V gene TRBV2; a weak D match, TRBD2 (6 bases). Germline V gene data show CDR1 as SNHLY and CDR2 as FYNNEI. CDR3 size: 17 residues. Trimming removed 4 bases at V and 1 base at J, with 17 bases between. The chain's CDR3 is CASSARDFRGSYNEQFF. CDR3 coding DNA: TGTGCCAGCAGTGCCCGGGACTTTCGAGGGTCCTACAATGAGCAGTTCTTC.

This sequence joins TRBV20-1 and TRBJ2-7; 13 bases are shared with TRBD2. The CDR3 sequence is 15 residues long. The ends lost 1 base at V and 2 bases at J; junction bases unmatched: 2. Germline CDR1 is DFQATT and CDR2 is SNEGSKA (reference sequence). Here the CDR3 reads CSARAGTSGTYEQYF. CDR3 bases: TGCAGTGCTAGAGCTGGGACTAGCGGGACCTACGAGCAGTACTTC.

The sample holds one count of this clonotype. The genes are TRBV20-1 and TRBJ1-2; possibly TRBD1 for D (6 bases). Germline values: CDR1 DFQATT, CDR2 SNEGSKA (reference sequence). Trimming left V 1 base short and J 8 bases short, with 11 bases between. The CDR3 extends over 12 amino acids. This chain's CDR3 is CSARGPGEGYTF. DNA of the CDR3: TGCAGTGCTAGAGGGCCAGGGGAGGGCTACACCTTC.

This clonotype was counted between two and nine times. The chain is built from TRBV13 and TRBJ2-3; 11 bases map to TRBD2. Germline lookup yields CDR1 PRHDT and CDR2 FYEKMQ (reference sequence). V dropped 3 bases and J dropped 0; count of bases not matched to a gene: 5. The CDR3 sequence is 17 residues long. The CDR3 nucleotides are TGTGCCAGCAGCTTCCTTAGCGGGAGGGCCAGCACAGATACGCAGTATTTT. Its translation is CASSFLSGRASTDTQYF.

This clonotype showed up just a few times. This chain uses TRBV5-1 with TRBJ2-5; D possibly matches TRBD1 or TRBD2 (5 bases each). The CDR3 is 15 residues long. The ends were cut back, 0 bases at V and 4 bases at J, with 13 bases in the middle. Germline V gene data show CDR1 as SGHRS and CDR2 as YFSETQ. The CDR3 DNA follows: TGCGCCAGCAGCTTGGGGGCAGGGAGAATAGAGACCCAGTACTTC. Translating gives CASSLGAGRIETQYF.

The chain couples TRBV21-1 to TRBJ2-7; the table's D call TRBD1 went unverified against the DNA. TRBV21-1 is shown as a pseudogene. The CDR3 spans 16 residues. Written as DNA, the CDR3 is TGTGCCAGCAGCAAAAAAAGGGGGACAGAGCCCTACGAGCAGTACTTC. Translated, it gives CASSKKRGTEPYEQYF.

The gene calls are TRBV18 and TRBJ2-1; D might be TRBD2 (6 bases). This CDR3 is built from 16 residues. Trimming took off 3 bases at V and 0 bases at J, with 12 bases between the two ends. Germline lookup yields CDR1 KGHSH and CDR2 LQKENI. This CDR3 is CASSPMAGNSYNEQFF. DNA of the CDR3: TGTGCCAGCTCACCGATGGCGGGAAACTCCTACAATGAGCAGTTCTTC. The full variable domain, with the rest looked up from reference TRBV18 and TRBJ2-1, is NAGVMQNPRHLVRRRGQEARLRCSPMKGHSHVYWYRQLPEEGLKFMVYLQKENIIDESGMPKERFSAEFPKEGPSILRIQQVVRGDSAAYFCASSPMAGNSYNEQFFGPGTRLTVL.

The chain recombines TRBV4-3 with TRBJ2-1; D may be TRBD2 (6 bases). The germline V and J ends were trimmed by 4 bases and 8 bases, with 18 bases remaining between them. The CDR3 consists of 15 residues. CDR1 is LGHNA, CDR2 YSLEER, per germline. The CDR3 loop reads CASSPGRDLSDEQFF. In nucleotides, the CDR3 is TGCGCCAGCAGCCCGGGGCGGGACCTTTCGGATGAGCAGTTCTTC.

This chain connects TRBV14 to TRBJ1-2; 11 bases align to TRBD1. V lost 1 base to trimming and J lost 8 bases; unmatched junction nucleotides: 6. The CDR3 loop spans 15 amino acids. Looked up from germline, CDR1 is SGHDN and CDR2 is FVKESK. CDR3 sequence: CASSQALRDRGGYTF. CDR3 bases: TGTGCCAGCAGCCAAGCTCTACGGGACAGGGGGGGCTACACCTTC.

J is TRBJ1-5 and V is TRBV28, with 8 positions matching TRBD1. Germline CDR1 and CDR2: MDHEN and SYDVKM. The CDR3 is 17 amino acids. The V and J ends lost 6 bases and 0 bases, in that order; junction bases with no gene match: 10. CDR3 loop: CASSFPGGRYSNQPQHF. The CDR3 bases are TGTGCCAGCAGCTTCCCAGGGGGCAGGTATAGCAATCAGCCCCAGCATTTT.

The chain uses TRBV13 and TRBJ2-7, with 8 bases lining up with TRBD1. This CDR3 is built from 15 residues. V was pared by 5 bases and J by 0 bases, with 6 bases of the junction left unmatched. Germline-derived CDR1 and CDR2 are PRHDT and FYEKMQ (reference sequence). CDR3 bases: TGTGCCAGCAGCCAAGGGACAGGTCACTCCTACGAGCAGTACTTC. It translates to CASSQGTGHSYEQYF.

The chain combines TRBV11-2 with TRBJ2-2; 11 nucleotides line up with TRBD2. There are 18 residues in the CDR3. Germline values: CDR1 SGHAT, CDR2 FQNNGV. Germline trimming cut 1 base from V and 1 base from J; bases unmatched to any gene: 5. CDR3 nucleotides: TGTGCCAGCAGCTTAGTTCTAGCGGGAGGCCTGAACACCGGGGAGCTGTTTTTT. It codes for CASSLVLAGGLNTGELFF.

CDR3 in DNA: TGTGCCAGTAGTATTGGAAACCTGGGCATAACTACCGGGGAGCTGTTTTTT. It specifies CASSIGNLGITTGELFF. V usage is TRBV19 and J usage is TRBJ2-2; D gene uncertain. V was pared by 3 bases and J by 5 bases, with 19 bases between. The germline CDR1 and CDR2 sequences are LNHDA and SQIVND (reference sequence). This CDR3 contains 17 residues.

This clonotype appeared a few times. In DNA, the CDR3 is TGTGCCAGCAGTTACCAGGGGGCAGATACTGAAGCTTTCTTT. This encodes CASSYQGADTEAFF. The V call is TRBV2, the J call TRBJ1-1, with 8 bases fitting TRBD1. The CDR3 consists of 14 residues. The ends lost 5 bases at V and 5 bases at J; junction bases unmatched: 7. Per germline, CDR1 SNHLY and CDR2 FYNNEI. The whole variable domain, filled in from reference TRBV2 and TRBJ1-1, reads EPEVTQTPSHQVTQMGQEVILRCVPISNHLYFYWYRQILGQKVEFLVSFYNNEISEKSEIFDDQFSVERPDGSNFTLKIRSTKLEDSAMYFCASSYQGADTEAFFGQGTRLTVV.

In this sample, this clonotype turned up a few times. The chain employs TRBV4-1 and TRBJ2-7, with TRBD2 identical over 8 bases. Germline V gives CDR1 MGHRA, CDR2 YSYEKL. There are 15 residues in the CDR3. Trimming at V came to 2 bases and at J to 5 bases, leaving 8 bases not matched to a gene. The CDR3 bases are TGCGCCAGCAGCCAATATACTAGCGGAATAGACGAGCAGTACTTC. It specifies CASSQYTSGIDEQYF.